A selection of T cell receptor beta chains follows, all from one sample in a study of CD8+ T cells in alopecia areata. Clones were read by immunoSEQ multiplex PCR, and TCRdb kept only the in-frame ones, dropping some. The sample has 100,000 to 150,000 clones, about 50% seen once. The source was CD8+ T cells sorted from blood, collected at week 0. The source is a human donor with alopecia areata. Both conserved end residues are part of each CDR3. A D gene is named only where the DNA matches it firmly. Not every row has a clone size; where given, it reads once, few, many or a size class.

size: few
J: TRBJ2-7
D: NA
V: TRBV19
DNA: TGTGCCAGTAGTATGCCGACCTCTAGATCCTACGAGCAGTACTTC
CDR3: CASSMPTSRSYEQYF

size: NA
J: TRBJ2-1
D: TRBD2
V: TRBV30
DNA: TGTGCCTGGAGTGTACTCGGGCGGGGGGGCTCCGATGAGCAGTTCTTC
CDR3: CAWSVLGRGGSDEQFF

size: NA
J: TRBJ2-2
D: NA
V: TRBV7-6
DNA: TGTGCCAGCAGCCCCGCCACAGTAACGAACACCGGGGAGCTGTTTTTT
CDR3: CASSPATVTNTGELFF

size: NA
J: TRBJ1-2
D: TRBD1
V: TRBV30
DNA: TGTGCCTGGAGTGAGGGGGCGGAAGGCTACACCTTC
CDR3: CAWSEGAEGYTF

size: NA
J: TRBJ2-7
D: TRBD1
V: TRBV29-1
DNA: TGCAGCGTGGAGACAGGGGCCACGGACTACGAGCAGTACTTC
CDR3: CSVETGATDYEQYF

size: few
J: TRBJ1-2
D: TRBD1
V: TRBV4-3
DNA: TGCGCCAGCAGCCAGACCGTAACAGGGGGCGATGGCTACACCTTC
CDR3: CASSQTVTGGDGYTF

size: NA
J: TRBJ2-7
D: NA
V: TRBV29-1
DNA: TGCAGCGTCTGGGCGGGCAGTGCCTACGAGCAGTACTTC
CDR3: CSVWAGSAYEQYF

size: NA
J: TRBJ2-7
D: NA
V: TRBV7-6
DNA: TGTGCCAGCAGCTTTGGCGGGGAGACGGGCGAGCAGTACTTC
CDR3: CASSFGGETGEQYF

size: NA
J: TRBJ2-7
D: NA
V: TRBV7-9
DNA: TGTGCCAGCAGCTCCAGGGGCTCCTACGAGCAGTACTTC
CDR3: CASSSRGSYEQYF

size: few
J: TRBJ2-3
D: NA
V: TRBV4-3
DNA: TGCGCCAGCAGCCAAACACTCACAGATACGCAGTATTTT
CDR3: CASSQTLTDTQYF

size: NA
J: TRBJ2-7
D: NA
V: TRBV7-2
DNA: TGTGCCAGCAGCTTATTATCCGGGTTGAAGGCTCGCGAGCAGTACTTC
CDR3: CASSLLSGLKAREQYF

size: NA
J: TRBJ2-5
D: NA
V: TRBV5-4
DNA: TGTGCCAGCAGCTTCCCTGATGTGCAAGAGACCCAGTACTTC
CDR3: CASSFPDVQETQYF

size: few
J: TRBJ1-1
D: NA
V: TRBV7-9
DNA: TGTGCCAGCACAAATTCTCCCCAGGTGACCACTGAAGCTTTCTTT
CDR3: CASTNSPQVTTEAFF

size: few
J: TRBJ1-1
D: NA
V: TRBV30
DNA: TGTGCCTGGACGGAGGGCACTGAAGCTTTCTTT
CDR3: CAWTEGTEAFF

size: NA
J: TRBJ2-2
D: NA
V: TRBV5-1
DNA: TGCGCCAGCAGCCGGAAGGCCGGGGAGCTGTTTTTT
CDR3: CASSRKAGELFF

size: few
J: TRBJ1-4
D: NA
V: TRBV7-9
DNA: TGTGCCAGCAGCCGCAGGGCCCCGGATGAAAAACTGTTTTTT
CDR3: CASSRRAPDEKLFF

size: NA
J: TRBJ2-7
D: NA
V: TRBV6-1
DNA: TGTGCCAGCAGTGCACAGGGTGGGGTAGGGCCCTACGAGCAGTACTTC
CDR3: CASSAQGGVGPYEQYF

size: few
J: TRBJ2-7
D: NA
V: TRBV14
DNA: TGTGCCAGCAGCCAGTACAGCTCCTACGAGCAGTACTTC
CDR3: CASSQYSSYEQYF

size: few
J: TRBJ2-7
D: TRBD2
V: TRBV5-5
DNA: TGCGCCAGCAGCCCCGGACTAGCGAACACCTACGAGCAGTACTTC
CDR3: CASSPGLANTYEQYF

size: NA
J: TRBJ2-2
D: TRBD1
V: TRBV27
DNA: TGTGCCAGCAGCCCCGATGGACAGGGCACCGGGGAGCTGTTTTTT
CDR3: CASSPDGQGTGELFF

size: NA
J: TRBJ2-3
D: NA
V: TRBV9
DNA: TGTGCCAGCAGCTTTAAAGGGGCTAGCACAGATACGCAGTATTTT
CDR3: CASSFKGASTDTQYF

size: NA
J: TRBJ1-2
D: TRBD1
V: TRBV2
DNA: TGTGCCAGCAGTCGGACAGGGGGCTATGGCTACACCTTC
CDR3: CASSRTGGYGYTF

size: NA
J: TRBJ1-2
D: NA
V: TRBV30
DNA: TGTGCCTGGAGTGTCGAGGGTGGCTATGGCTACACCTTC
CDR3: CAWSVEGGYGYTF

size: NA
J: TRBJ2-7
D: NA
V: TRBV27
DNA: TGTGCCAGCAGTACCCCGGCAGGGTCCGCCTACGAGCAGTACTTC
CDR3: CASSTPAGSAYEQYF

size: NA
J: TRBJ2-6
D: NA
V: TRBV27
DNA: TGTGCCAGCAGCCCTATCTCTGGGGCCAACGTCCTGACTTTC
CDR3: CASSPISGANVLTF

size: NA
J: TRBJ2-7
D: TRBD1
V: TRBV5-1
DNA: TGCGCCAGCAGCCTCCGGGACAGGGCCCACGAGCAGTACTTC
CDR3: CASSLRDRAHEQYF

size: NA
J: TRBJ2-7
D: NA
V: TRBV11-1
DNA: TGTGCCAGCAGCTTATTCAGGGACACTCTCTACGAGCAGTACTTC
CDR3: CASSLFRDTLYEQYF

size: few
J: TRBJ2-2
D: NA
V: TRBV7-9
DNA: TGTGCCAGCAGCCCCTATTGGCTAGCGAACACCGGGGAGCTGTTTTTT
CDR3: CASSPYWLANTGELFF

size: NA
J: TRBJ2-3
D: NA
V: TRBV7-8
DNA: TGTGCCAGCAGCATAATGTCAGGTACAGATACGCAGTATTTT
CDR3: CASSIMSGTDTQYF

size: NA
J: TRBJ2-1
D: NA
V: TRBV6-5
DNA: TGTGCCAGCAGTTACAACCCAGGGATGAATGAGCAGTTCTTC
CDR3: CASSYNPGMNEQFF

size: few
J: TRBJ2-7
D: TRBD1
V: TRBV10-3
DNA: TGTGCCATCAGTGACACCGGGACAGGGTTAGACGAGCAGTACTTC
CDR3: CAISDTGTGLDEQYF

size: NA
J: TRBJ1-1
D: NA
V: TRBV27
DNA: TGTGCCAGCAGTGGACCGGGACCTATGAACACTGAAGCTTTCTTT
CDR3: CASSGPGPMNTEAFF

size: once
J: TRBJ2-1
D: NA
V: TRBV9
DNA: TGTGCCAGCAGCACCAACAGGGATGGGACCTCCAATGAGCAGTTCTTC
CDR3: CASSTNRDGTSNEQFF

size: NA
J: TRBJ1-1
D: NA
V: TRBV13
DNA: TGTGCCAGCAGCTCGACCGGGAGCCTGAACACTGAAGCTTTCTTT
CDR3: CASSSTGSLNTEAFF

size: few
J: TRBJ2-4
D: TRBD2
V: TRBV2
DNA: TGTGCCAGCAGGCTAGCGGGGGGGTTGGATCTGTACTTC
CDR3: CASRLAGGLDLYF

size: NA
J: TRBJ1-1
D: NA
V: TRBV30
DNA: TGTGCCTTGGGACGGTTGAACACTGAAGCTTTCTTT
CDR3: CALGRLNTEAFF

size: NA
J: TRBJ1-2
D: TRBD1
V: TRBV9
DNA: TGTGCCAGCAGCGAGTTAAGGACAGGTCGGCGCTACACCTTC
CDR3: CASSELRTGRRYTF

size: few
J: TRBJ2-2
D: NA
V: TRBV27
DNA: TGTGCCAGCGGGAGGGGGACAGCGGCCGGGGAGCTGTTTTTT
CDR3: CASGRGTAAGELFF

size: NA
J: TRBJ1-4
D: TRBD1
V: TRBV25-1
DNA: TGTGCCAGCGCCGGGACAGGGAATGAAAAACTGTTTTTT
CDR3: CASAGTGNEKLFF

size: NA
J: TRBJ1-1
D: TRBD1
V: TRBV25-1
DNA: TGTGCCAGCAGTCCCCTTGGGGACAGGCTCATGAACACTGAAGCTTTCTTT
CDR3: CASSPLGDRLMNTEAFF

size: few
J: TRBJ2-3
D: NA
V: TRBV5-6
DNA: TGTGCCAGCAGCTTGGGACTATCTGACGATACGCAGTATTTT
CDR3: CASSLGLSDDTQYF

size: NA
J: TRBJ1-3
D: NA
V: TRBV7-9
DNA: TGTGCCAGCACCCCCCGCGGGGGACTCTCTGGAAACACCATATATTTT
CDR3: CASTPRGGLSGNTIYF

size: few
J: TRBJ1-2
D: NA
V: TRBV30
DNA: TGTGCCTGGAGTGTTGGTAGGGTCGGAGGCTACACCTTC
CDR3: CAWSVGRVGGYTF

size: NA
J: TRBJ2-7
D: NA
V: TRBV4-1
DNA: TGCGCCAGCAGCCCGACACGGAAATACGAGCAGTACTTC
CDR3: CASSPTRKYEQYF